The present TCR beta chain was sequenced within a study of cytomegalovirus exposure and HLA in healthy donors. CDR3 length: 15 amino acids. The germline CDR1 and CDR2 sequences are LGHNA and YSLEER. V was shortened by 1 base and J by 0 bases, with 7 bases between the two germline ends. This PCR relied on a set of 60 Vbeta primers and 13 Jbeta primers. Sequenced by immunoSEQ multiplex PCR; TCRdb stores in-frame clones only, minus some. The sample consists of tens of thousands of clones, about 80% of them appearing once. Healthy bone marrow donors made up the donors. The TCR was taken from a male donor in good health and CMV-seronegative. This sequence joins TRBV4-3 and TRBJ1-3; D gene uncertain. Specimen: PBMCs. As DNA, the CDR3 is TGCGCCAGCAGCCAAGGGGCGTTCTCTGGAAACACCATATATTTT. Translated, it gives CASSQGAFSGNTIYF.